Below, 14 T cell receptor beta chains from the same sample are listed, as sequenced in a study of T cells in Graves' hyperthyroidism and ophthalmopathy. It was RNA transcripts that yielded the amplified TCR beta CDR3 regions. The HTBI primer set drove a first-round RT-PCR of the TCR CDR3. TCRdb passed the multiplex PCR reads through MiXCR, listing each CDR3 protein once. In the table there are approximately 400,000 distinct CDR3 sequences, roughly 18% of which are singletons. Sequenced input: blood. The receptors were sampled from a man aged 18-30 years with Graves' ophthalmopathy.

This clonotype has ten or more counts. The rearrangement uses TRBV20-1 and TRBJ2-1, with 7 positions matching TRBD2. The trim removed 0 bases at V and 7 bases at J, leaving 12 bases unmatched. The CDR3 is made up of 16 amino acids. Germline CDR1 reads DFQATT; CDR2 reads SNEGSKA (reference sequence). Here the CDR3 DNA reads TGCAGTGCTAGAGATCTCACGAGCGGGGACGGTAATGAGCAGTTCTTC. It codes for CSARDLTSGDGNEQFF.

This clonotype was counted ten times or more. This chain connects TRBV6-1 to TRBJ2-7, with D tentatively TRBD1 or TRBD2 (5 bases each). Looked up from germline, CDR1 is MNHNS and CDR2 is SASEGT. V lost 5 bases and J lost 4, with 18 bases in between. The CDR3 consists of 15 residues. CDR3 amino acids: CASSTQGSTRYEQYF. The CDR3 bases are TGTGCCAGCAGTACCCAGGGATCTACTAGGTACGAGCAGTACTTC.

This clonotype was picked up a small number of times. The rearrangement joins TRBV7-9 to TRBJ1-2, with D possibly matching TRBD1 (5 bases). The CDR3 contains 15 residues. Per the germline V gene, CDR1 is SEHNR and CDR2 is FQNEAQ (reference sequence). Trimming removed 4 bases at V and 7 bases at J, with 19 bases between. CDR3 in amino acids: CASSSPGRNDRGYTF. The CDR3 bases are TGTGCCAGCAGCTCCCCAGGGAGAAACGATCGTGGCTACACCTTC.

J is TRBJ2-1 and V is TRBV20-1; 7 positions agree with TRBD2. This CDR3 region has 14 residues. V dropped 4 bases and J dropped 7; count of bases not matched to a gene: 10. Germline values: CDR1 DFQATT, CDR2 SNEGSKA (reference sequence). The CDR3 region has the DNA TGCAGTGCTATGACTAGCTCTGATCGGAATGAGCAGTTCTTC. This translates into CSAMTSSDRNEQFF.

The genes are TRBV28 and TRBJ1-4, with 11 bases aligning to TRBD1. V lost 5 bases to trimming and J lost 8 bases; unmatched junction nucleotides: 7. The V gene's germline CDR1 is MDHEN and CDR2 SYDVKM. This CDR3 comprises 15 residues. The CDR3 sequence: CASSGGGTGGEKLFF. DNA for the CDR3: TGTGCCAGCAGTGGCGGGGGGACAGGGGGAGAAAAACTGTTTTTT.

This clonotype was counted between two and nine times. V and J are TRBV6-2 or TRBV6-3 and TRBJ2-7; no clear D gene. V was shortened by 0 bases and J by 2 bases, with 5 bases between the two germline ends. The CDR3 has 13 amino acids. Germline CDR1 is MNHEY and CDR2 is SVGEGT. This chain's CDR3 is CASSYSQAYEQYF. Written as DNA, the CDR3 is TGTGCCAGCAGTTACTCGCAGGCCTACGAGCAGTACTTC.

This clonotype was seen ten or more times. The chain combines TRBV28 with TRBJ1-1; D gene ambiguous. The germline gives CDR1 MDHEN, CDR2 SYDVKM. This CDR3 region has 15 residues. V lost 5 bases, J lost 1 base, and 14 bases lay in between. The CDR3 here is CASSPGVAGNTEAFF. Written as DNA, the CDR3 is TGTGCCAGCAGTCCCGGGGTCGCGGGGAACACTGAAGCTTTCTTT. Full variable domain (remainder filled in from reference TRBV28 and TRBJ1-1): DVKVTQSSRYLVKRTGEKVFLECVQDMDHENMFWYRQDPGLGLRLIYFSYDVKMKEKGDIPEGYSVSREKKERFSLILESASTNQTSMYLCASSPGVAGNTEAFFGQGTRLTVV.

A few counts support this clonotype. V gene TRBV6-1 combines with J gene TRBJ2-4; possibly TRBD1 for D (5 bases). Germline loops: CDR1 MNHNS, CDR2 SASEGT. The CDR3 sequence is 16 residues long. Trimming pared 6 bases from V and 0 bases from J, leaving 15 bases between. The CDR3 coding sequence is TGTGCCAGCAGCCTAAGGGGTCAACTAGCCAAAAACATTCAGTACTTC. Translation gives CASSLRGQLAKNIQYF.

This clonotype was seen repeatedly, ten times or more. The chain recombines TRBV6-1 with TRBJ1-1, with a possible D match to TRBD1 (6 bases). The CDR3 is made up of 14 amino acids. Germline assignment: CDR1 MNHNS and CDR2 SASEGT. The V end lost 5 bases, the J end lost 0 bases, and 10 bases lay between the germline ends. CDR3 protein: CASSWGGMNTEAFF. The CDR3 DNA is TGTGCCAGCAGTTGGGGGGGCATGAACACTGAAGCTTTCTTT.

Many counts were recorded for this clonotype. The V call is TRBV7-2, the J call TRBJ2-1; TRBD2 agrees at 10 bases. CDR1 SGHTA and CDR2 FQGNSA come from the germline V gene. There are 16 residues in the CDR3. With V trimmed by 5 bases and J by 4 bases, 8 bases remained unmatched. The CDR3 region is CASSPASGRGYNEQFF. CDR3 DNA sequence: TGTGCCAGCAGCCCCGCTAGCGGGAGAGGGTACAATGAGCAGTTCTTC.

This clonotype has a count of ten or more. The CDR3: CATSDGTGGNEQFF. The DNA for the CDR3 is TGTGCCACCAGTGATGGGACAGGGGGCAATGAGCAGTTCTTC. The J gene is TRBJ2-1, the V gene TRBV24-1, with 11 positions matching TRBD1. Unmatched junction bases numbered 0, after V lost 3 bases and J lost 6 bases. The CDR3 totals 14 residues. Germline V CDR1 and CDR2: KGHDR, SFDVKD.

Only a few counts were recorded for this clonotype. The chain uses TRBV7-2 and TRBJ1-4; perhaps TRBD1 as D (5 bases). The CDR3 sequence is 14 residues long. With 4 bases removed from V and 3 bases from J, the gap between germline ends came to 9 bases. In germline, CDR1 is SGHTA, CDR2 FQGNSA. CDR3 in amino acids: CASSWDGSNEKLFF. CDR3 DNA sequence: TGTGCCAGCAGCTGGGACGGATCTAATGAAAAACTGTTTTTT.

Only a few counts were recorded for this clonotype. The V and J genes are TRBV18 and TRBJ2-7, with TRBD1 as a possible D gene (6 bases). The CDR3 has 14 amino acids. Trimming cost V 6 bases and J 6 bases, with 18 bases left between them. Looked up from germline, CDR1 is KGHSH and CDR2 is LQKENI. The CDR3 nucleotides read TGTGCCAGCTCGCCCGCAACAGGGTCGGGCGAGCAGTACTTC. Translation: CASSPATGSGEQYF.

Ten or more counts support this clonotype. This chain joins TRBV12-3 or TRBV12-4 and TRBJ2-7, with a weak D call TRBD2 (6 bases). This CDR3 is built from 14 residues. Trimming removed 2 bases at V and 4 bases at J, with 12 bases between. In DNA form, the CDR3 reads TGTGCCAGCAGTTTAAGGCGGGGACCGTACGAGCAGTACTTC. Encoded protein: CASSLRRGPYEQYF.